This is a list of T cell receptor beta chains from one sample in a study of T cell responses to AZD1222 COVID-19 vaccine. Clones were sequenced by immunoSEQ multiplex PCR, and TCRdb holds only the in-frame ones, with some missing. The table includes some 130,000 clones, around 90% detected once. This specimen was peripheral blood, taken on day 0 of MenACWY control vaccination. The receptor set was obtained from an adult in good health. The CDR3 runs from the conserved cysteine through the conserved F or W. Fields, in order: clone size, D gene, J gene, V gene, CDR3 DNA, CDR3 protein. The D gene is left open where the match is weak. Size is omitted from some rows. Given values are once, few, many or a class for expanded clones.

clone size: -; D gene: TRBD1; J gene: TRBJ1-2; V gene: TRBV11-2; CDR3 DNA: TGTGCCAGCAGCTTAGAAGGGGACAGTCAGCGCTACACCTTC; CDR3 protein: CASSLEGDSQRYTF
clone size: -; D gene: -; J gene: TRBJ1-1; V gene: TRBV7-9; CDR3 DNA: TGTGCCAGCAGCTTGCGTGACAGCGCTGAAGCTTTCTTT; CDR3 protein: CASSLRDSAEAFF
clone size: -; D gene: -; J gene: TRBJ1-2; V gene: TRBV30; CDR3 DNA: TGTGCCTGGGAGAGTTTGCGTCATGGCTACACCTTC; CDR3 protein: CAWESLRHGYTF
clone size: -; D gene: -; J gene: TRBJ2-7; V gene: TRBV28; CDR3 DNA: TGTGCCAGCAGTTTAGGTTGGGGTTCCTACGAGCAGTACTTC; CDR3 protein: CASSLGWGSYEQYF
clone size: -; D gene: -; J gene: TRBJ2-1; V gene: TRBV30; CDR3 DNA: TGTGCCTGGAGTGAAGGCCGATACAATGAGCAGTTCTTC; CDR3 protein: CAWSEGRYNEQFF
clone size: -; D gene: -; J gene: TRBJ1-1; V gene: TRBV6-6; CDR3 DNA: TGTGCCAGCAGTTACTTGGGCAGGGTAGTTCCTGAAGCTTTCTTT; CDR3 protein: CASSYLGRVVPEAFF
clone size: -; D gene: TRBD1; J gene: TRBJ1-4; V gene: TRBV5-1; CDR3 DNA: TGCGCCAGCAGCTTGGGACAGGGAAATGAAAAACTGTTTTTT; CDR3 protein: CASSLGQGNEKLFF
clone size: -; D gene: -; J gene: TRBJ1-1; V gene: TRBV3-1/TRBV3-2; CDR3 DNA: TGTGCCAGCAGTCCTACACCCGGGGCCAACACTGAAGCTTTCTTT; CDR3 protein: CASSPTPGANTEAFF
clone size: -; D gene: -; J gene: TRBJ2-1; V gene: TRBV24-1; CDR3 DNA: TGTGCCACCAGTGATTTGGGGTCCTACAATGAGCAGTTCTTC; CDR3 protein: CATSDLGSYNEQFF
clone size: -; D gene: -; J gene: TRBJ2-7; V gene: TRBV5-6; CDR3 DNA: TGTGCCAGCAGCTTGATAGACTCCTACGAGCAGTACTTC; CDR3 protein: CASSLIDSYEQYF
clone size: once; D gene: -; J gene: TRBJ1-2; V gene: TRBV5-4; CDR3 DNA: TGTGCCAGCAGCTTGGCGCCGAACTATGGCTACACCTTC; CDR3 protein: CASSLAPNYGYTF
clone size: few; D gene: TRBD1; J gene: TRBJ1-2; V gene: TRBV5-4; CDR3 DNA: TGTGCCAGCACCCAGGGACAGGTCGGGGGCTACACCTTC; CDR3 protein: CASTQGQVGGYTF
clone size: -; D gene: TRBD1; J gene: TRBJ1-1; V gene: TRBV27; CDR3 DNA: TGTGCCAGCAGTTTTCAGGGGGCGCGAACTGAAGCTTTCTTT; CDR3 protein: CASSFQGARTEAFF
clone size: -; D gene: -; J gene: TRBJ2-3; V gene: TRBV5-4; CDR3 DNA: TGTGCCAGCAGCTTGGAGGACACGAGGACAGATACGCAGTATTTT; CDR3 protein: CASSLEDTRTDTQYF
clone size: -; D gene: -; J gene: TRBJ1-1; V gene: TRBV11-1; CDR3 DNA: TGTGCCAGCAGCCCCCAACTTTACACTGAAGCTTTCTTT; CDR3 protein: CASSPQLYTEAFF
clone size: -; D gene: -; J gene: TRBJ1-1; V gene: TRBV5-1; CDR3 DNA: TGCGCCAGCAGCGGTCTGACCGCGAGTGAAGCTTTCTTT; CDR3 protein: CASSGLTASEAFF
clone size: -; D gene: TRBD2; J gene: TRBJ2-3; V gene: TRBV27; CDR3 DNA: TGTGCCAGCAGTTTCAGCGGGAGAGCAGATACGCAGTATTTT; CDR3 protein: CASSFSGRADTQYF
clone size: once; D gene: TRBD1; J gene: TRBJ1-2; V gene: TRBV3-1/TRBV3-2; CDR3 DNA: TGTGCCAGCAGCCTACAGGGACAGGGTCTGAATGGCTACACCTTC; CDR3 protein: CASSLQGQGLNGYTF
clone size: -; D gene: TRBD1; J gene: TRBJ1-2; V gene: TRBV28; CDR3 DNA: TGTGCCAGCAGTCCAATGGGACAGGGGTTAGGGTATGGCTACACCTTC; CDR3 protein: CASSPMGQGLGYGYTF
clone size: -; D gene: TRBD1; J gene: TRBJ1-6; V gene: TRBV27; CDR3 DNA: TGTGCCAGCAGTTCAAGACAGGGGAGTTATGATTCACCCCTCCACTTT; CDR3 protein: CASSSRQGSYDSPLHF
clone size: -; D gene: -; J gene: TRBJ2-5; V gene: TRBV28; CDR3 DNA: TGTGCCAGCAGCCTCGACGGCCCCTTGCGGACCCAGTACTTC; CDR3 protein: CASSLDGPLRTQYF
clone size: -; D gene: -; J gene: TRBJ2-2; V gene: TRBV28; CDR3 DNA: TGTGCCAGCCGTTTCCCCACCCAGGGCACGAACACCGGGGAGCTGTTTTTT; CDR3 protein: CASRFPTQGTNTGELFF
clone size: -; D gene: -; J gene: TRBJ1-1; V gene: TRBV7-3; CDR3 DNA: TGTGCCAGCAGCTTAGCTACGAACACTGAAGCTTTCTTT; CDR3 protein: CASSLATNTEAFF
clone size: -; D gene: -; J gene: TRBJ1-1; V gene: TRBV2; CDR3 DNA: TGTGCCAGCTCACGACCCACACAGGGTGGGAACACTGAAGCTTTCTTT; CDR3 protein: CASSRPTQGGNTEAFF
clone size: -; D gene: -; J gene: TRBJ1-5; V gene: TRBV6-5; CDR3 DNA: TGTGCCAGCAGTTCAGACAGGAGAACTAGCAATCAGCCCCAGCATTTT; CDR3 protein: CASSSDRRTSNQPQHF
clone size: -; D gene: -; J gene: TRBJ1-1; V gene: TRBV6-5; CDR3 DNA: TGTGCCAGCAGTTACAGTACAGACACTGAAGCTTTCTTT; CDR3 protein: CASSYSTDTEAFF
clone size: -; D gene: -; J gene: TRBJ1-2; V gene: TRBV9; CDR3 DNA: TGTGCCAGCAGCCCGGCGGCCTACCCTATAGGCTACACCTTC; CDR3 protein: CASSPAAYPIGYTF
clone size: -; D gene: -; J gene: TRBJ1-2; V gene: TRBV6-1; CDR3 DNA: TGTGCCAGCAGTGAAGCGGGTTCTAACTATGGCTACACCTTC; CDR3 protein: CASSEAGSNYGYTF
clone size: -; D gene: -; J gene: TRBJ2-7; V gene: TRBV9; CDR3 DNA: TGTGCCAGCAGCGTGGGGGTTTCCTACGAGCAGTACTTC; CDR3 protein: CASSVGVSYEQYF
clone size: -; D gene: -; J gene: TRBJ1-1; V gene: TRBV6-5; CDR3 DNA: TGTGCCAGCAGTCCCGTACGGGCGGGGGGGGCTTTCTTT; CDR3 protein: CASSPVRAGGAFF